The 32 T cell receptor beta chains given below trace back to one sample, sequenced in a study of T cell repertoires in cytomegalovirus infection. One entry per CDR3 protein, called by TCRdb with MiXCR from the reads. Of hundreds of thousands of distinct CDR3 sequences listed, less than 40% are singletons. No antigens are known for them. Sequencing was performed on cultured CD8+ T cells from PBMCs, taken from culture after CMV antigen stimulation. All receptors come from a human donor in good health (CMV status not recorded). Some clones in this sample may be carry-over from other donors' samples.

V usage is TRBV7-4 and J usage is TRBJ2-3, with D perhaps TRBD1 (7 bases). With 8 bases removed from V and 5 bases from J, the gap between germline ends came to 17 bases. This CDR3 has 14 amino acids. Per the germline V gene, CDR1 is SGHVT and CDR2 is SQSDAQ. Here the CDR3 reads CASLGGGAGDTQYF. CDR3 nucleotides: TGTGCCAGCCTAGGAGGGGGCGCGGGAGATACGCAGTATTTT.

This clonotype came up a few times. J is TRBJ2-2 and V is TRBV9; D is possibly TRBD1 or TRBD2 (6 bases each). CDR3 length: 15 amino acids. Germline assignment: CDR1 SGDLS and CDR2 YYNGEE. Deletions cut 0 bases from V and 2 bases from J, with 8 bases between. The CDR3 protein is CASSVAGGNTGELFF. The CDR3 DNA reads TGTGCCAGCAGCGTAGCCGGGGGCAACACCGGGGAGCTGTTTTTT. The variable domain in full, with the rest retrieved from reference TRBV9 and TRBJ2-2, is DSGVTQTPKHLITATGQRVTLRCSPRSGDLSVYWYQQSLDQGLQFLIQYYNGEERAKGNILERFSAQQFPDLHSELNLSSLELGDSALYFCASSVAGGNTGELFFGEGSRLTVL.

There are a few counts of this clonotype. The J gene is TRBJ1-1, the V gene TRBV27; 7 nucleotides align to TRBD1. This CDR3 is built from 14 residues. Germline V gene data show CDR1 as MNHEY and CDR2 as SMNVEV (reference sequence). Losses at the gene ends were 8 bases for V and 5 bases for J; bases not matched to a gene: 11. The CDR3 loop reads CASRTGSRGTEAFF. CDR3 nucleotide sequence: TGTGCCAGCCGGACAGGTTCGAGAGGAACTGAAGCTTTCTTT.

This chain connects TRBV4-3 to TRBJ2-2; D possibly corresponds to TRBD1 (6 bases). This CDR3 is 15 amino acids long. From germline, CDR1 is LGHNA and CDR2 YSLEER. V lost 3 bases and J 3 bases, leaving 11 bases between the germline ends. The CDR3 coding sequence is TGCGCCAGCAGCCAGGATACAGGGTACACCGGGGAGCTGTTTTTT. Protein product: CASSQDTGYTGELFF.

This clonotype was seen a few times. The CDR3 coding sequence is TGTGCCAGCAGTTACATTCAGGGGGCTGGACTATACGAGCAGTACTTC. Translated: CASSYIQGAGLYEQYF. The chain links TRBV6-6 to TRBJ2-7; 8 bases match TRBD1. V lost 2 bases and J lost 4; bases outside the gene matches: 10. The germline gives CDR1 MNHNY, CDR2 SVGAGI (reference sequence). This CDR3 is 16 amino acids long.

The CDR3 DNA sequence: TGTGCCATCAGTGGACAGCCACCTAGGAAAAAAGAGACCCAGTACTTC. This sequence encodes CAISGQPPRKKETQYF. This chain connects TRBV10-3 to TRBJ2-5; D may be TRBD1 (5 bases). The CDR3 loop spans 16 amino acids. V was shortened by 4 bases and J by 3 bases, with 18 bases between the two germline ends. Germline values: CDR1 ENHRY, CDR2 SYGVKD.

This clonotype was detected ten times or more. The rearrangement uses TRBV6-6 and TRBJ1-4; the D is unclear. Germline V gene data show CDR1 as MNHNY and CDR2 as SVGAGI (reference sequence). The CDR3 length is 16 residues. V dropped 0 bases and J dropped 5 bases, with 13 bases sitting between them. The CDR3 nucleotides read TGTGCCAGCAGTTACTCGATCGAGGGTTGGAATGAAAAACTGTTTTTT. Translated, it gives CASSYSIEGWNEKLFF.

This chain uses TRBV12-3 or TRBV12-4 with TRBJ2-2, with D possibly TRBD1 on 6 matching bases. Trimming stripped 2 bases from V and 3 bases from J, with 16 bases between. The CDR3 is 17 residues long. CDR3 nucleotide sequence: TGTGCCAGCAGTTTACCCGGACAGCGGCTCTACACCGGGGAGCTGTTTTTT. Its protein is CASSLPGQRLYTGELFF.

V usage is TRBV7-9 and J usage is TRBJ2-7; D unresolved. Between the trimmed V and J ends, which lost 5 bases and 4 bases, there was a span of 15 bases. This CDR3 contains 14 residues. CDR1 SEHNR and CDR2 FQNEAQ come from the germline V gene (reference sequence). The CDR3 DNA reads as TGTGCCAGCAGCCTCTTGAGAGGTCCTTACGAGCAGTACTTC. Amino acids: CASSLLRGPYEQYF.

DNA of the CDR3: TGTGCCAGCAGGATGAACACAGATACGCAGTATTTT. Encoded protein: CASRMNTDTQYF. The rearrangement links TRBV6-1 to TRBJ2-3; D not resolved. The CDR3 sequence is 12 residues long. V lost 6 bases, J lost 2 bases, and 6 bases lay in between. Germline CDR1 is MNHNS and CDR2 is SASEGT.

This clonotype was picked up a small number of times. In DNA, the CDR3 is TGTGCCAGCAGCTTGTGGGTGACAGGGGTATTGGGCACTGAAGCTTTCTTT. It translates to CASSLWVTGVLGTEAFF. The rearrangement uses TRBV5-8 and TRBJ1-1, with 8 bases aligning to TRBD1. Losses at the gene ends were 1 base for V and 4 bases for J; bases not matched to a gene: 12. Germline CDR1 reads SGHTS; CDR2 reads YDEGEE. There are 17 residues in the CDR3.

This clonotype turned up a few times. The CDR3 sequence: CASSERADYEQYV. The CDR3, as DNA: TGTGCCAGCAGTGAAAGGGCAGACTACGAGCAGTACGTC. V is TRBV6-1 and J is TRBJ2-7; no definite D call. Germline lookup yields CDR1 MNHNS and CDR2 SASEGT. V was pared by 2 bases and J by 3 bases, with 8 bases between. The CDR3 runs 13 residues.

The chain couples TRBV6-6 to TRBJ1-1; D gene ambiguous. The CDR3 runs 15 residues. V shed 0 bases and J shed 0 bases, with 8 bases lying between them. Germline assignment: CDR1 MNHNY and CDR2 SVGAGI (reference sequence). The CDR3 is CASSYSAAMNTEAFF. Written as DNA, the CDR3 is TGTGCCAGCAGTTACTCCGCGGCCATGAACACTGAAGCTTTCTTT.

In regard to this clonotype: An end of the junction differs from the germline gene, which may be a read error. The CDR3 loop reads CASSPLTGHPLDPLGGCTF. CDR3 DNA: TGTGCCAGCAGTCCTTTGACCGGACATCCACTTGACCCCCTAGGTGGCTGCACCTTC. The V gene is TRBV12-3 or TRBV12-4, the J gene TRBJ1-2; possible D gene TRBD1, 5 bases. The CDR3 is made up of 19 amino acids.

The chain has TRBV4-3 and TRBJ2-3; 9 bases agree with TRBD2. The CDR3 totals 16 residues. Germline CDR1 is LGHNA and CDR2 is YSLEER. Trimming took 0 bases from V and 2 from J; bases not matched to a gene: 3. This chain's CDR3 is CASSQELAGSTDTQYF. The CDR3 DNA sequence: TGCGCCAGCAGCCAAGAGCTAGCGGGGTCCACAGATACGCAGTATTTT.

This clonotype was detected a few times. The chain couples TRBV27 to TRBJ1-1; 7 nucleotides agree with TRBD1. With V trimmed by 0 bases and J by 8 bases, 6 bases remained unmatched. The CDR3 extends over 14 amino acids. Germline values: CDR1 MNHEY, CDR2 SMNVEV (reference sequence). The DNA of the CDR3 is TGTGCCAGCAGTTTATCCTCGGGACAGCGGGAAGCTTTCTTT. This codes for CASSLSSGQREAFF.

CDR3 loop: CASKTPERGNTIYF. DNA for the CDR3: TGTGCCAGCAAGACCCCCGAAAGGGGAAACACCATATATTTT. The chain links TRBV28 to TRBJ1-3; D is unclear. Per germline, CDR1 MDHEN and CDR2 SYDVKM. Trimming removed 7 bases at V and 4 bases at J, with 14 bases between. The CDR3 has 14 amino acids.

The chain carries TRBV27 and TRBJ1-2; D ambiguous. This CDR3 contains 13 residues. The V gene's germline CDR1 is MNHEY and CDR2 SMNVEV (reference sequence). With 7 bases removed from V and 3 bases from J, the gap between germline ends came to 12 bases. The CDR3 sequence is CASMVPSDYGYTF. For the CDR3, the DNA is TGTGCCAGCATGGTCCCCTCCGACTATGGCTACACCTTC.

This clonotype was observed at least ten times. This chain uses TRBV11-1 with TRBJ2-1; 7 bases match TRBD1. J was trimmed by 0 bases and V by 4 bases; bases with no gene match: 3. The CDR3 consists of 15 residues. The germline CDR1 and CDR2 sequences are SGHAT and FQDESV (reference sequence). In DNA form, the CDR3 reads TGTGCCAGCAGCTCCGGACAGGACTCCTACAATGAGCAGTTCTTC. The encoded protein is CASSSGQDSYNEQFF. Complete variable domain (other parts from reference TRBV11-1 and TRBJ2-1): EAEVAQSPRYKITEKSQAVAFWCDPISGHATLYWYRQILGQGPELLVQFQDESVVDDSQLPKDRFSAERLKGVDSTLKIQPAELGDSAMYLCASSSGQDSYNEQFFGPGTRLTVL.

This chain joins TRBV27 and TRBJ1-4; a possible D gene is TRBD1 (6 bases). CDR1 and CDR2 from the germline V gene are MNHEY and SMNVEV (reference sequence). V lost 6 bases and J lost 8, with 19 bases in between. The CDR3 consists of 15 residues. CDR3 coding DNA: TGTGCCAGCAGCTTCCTAACAGGGAGGAGGGAAAAACTGTTTTTT. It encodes CASSFLTGRREKLFF.

The DNA of the CDR3 is TGTGCCAGCAGTTTAGGGCGCAGGGGGAAAGGCTACACCTTC. Its protein product is CASSLGRRGKGYTF. The chain uses TRBV12-3 or TRBV12-4 and TRBJ1-2; TRBD1 matches 7 bases. This CDR3 is 14 amino acids long. The ends lost 1 base at V and 8 bases at J; junction bases unmatched: 7.

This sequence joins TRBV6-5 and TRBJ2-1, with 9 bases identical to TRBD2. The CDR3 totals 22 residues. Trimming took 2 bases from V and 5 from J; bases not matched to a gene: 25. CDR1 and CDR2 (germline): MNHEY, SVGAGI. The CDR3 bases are TGTGCCAGCAGTTACGGTAGTTTCGGTCTCCAGCGGGGGGTATATCTCCACAATGAGCAGTTCTTC. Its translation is CASSYGSFGLQRGVYLHNEQFF.

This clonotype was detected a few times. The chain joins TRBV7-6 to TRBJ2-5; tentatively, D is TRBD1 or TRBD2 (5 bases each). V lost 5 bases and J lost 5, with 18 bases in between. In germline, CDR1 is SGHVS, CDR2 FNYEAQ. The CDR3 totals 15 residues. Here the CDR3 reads CASSPEARGPETQYF. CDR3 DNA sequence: TGTGCCAGCAGCCCCGAAGCACGGGGCCCGGAGACCCAGTACTTC.

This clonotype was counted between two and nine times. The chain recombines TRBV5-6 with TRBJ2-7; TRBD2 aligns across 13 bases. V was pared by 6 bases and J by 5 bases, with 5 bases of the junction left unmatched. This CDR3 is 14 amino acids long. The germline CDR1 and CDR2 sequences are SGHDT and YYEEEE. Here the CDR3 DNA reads TGTGCCAGCACCAGACTAGCGGGGGGCCACGAGCAGTACTTC. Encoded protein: CASTRLAGGHEQYF.

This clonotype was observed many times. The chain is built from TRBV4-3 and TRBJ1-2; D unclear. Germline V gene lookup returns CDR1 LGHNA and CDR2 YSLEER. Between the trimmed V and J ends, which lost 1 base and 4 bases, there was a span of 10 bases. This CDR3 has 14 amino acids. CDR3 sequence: CASSQGAEGYGYTF. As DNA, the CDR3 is TGCGCCAGCAGCCAAGGGGCCGAGGGCTATGGCTACACCTTC.

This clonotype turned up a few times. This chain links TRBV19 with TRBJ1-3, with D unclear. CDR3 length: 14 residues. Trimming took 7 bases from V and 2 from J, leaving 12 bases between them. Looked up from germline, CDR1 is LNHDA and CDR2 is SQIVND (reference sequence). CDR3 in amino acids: CASTPVGPGNTIYF. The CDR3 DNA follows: TGTGCCAGTACCCCGGTTGGACCTGGAAACACCATATATTTT.

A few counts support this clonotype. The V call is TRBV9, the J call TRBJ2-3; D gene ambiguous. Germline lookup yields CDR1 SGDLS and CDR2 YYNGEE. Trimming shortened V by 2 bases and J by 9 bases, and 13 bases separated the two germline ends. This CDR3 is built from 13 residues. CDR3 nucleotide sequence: TGTGCCAGCAGCGTTGACATGAACCCCACGCAGTATTTT. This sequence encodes CASSVDMNPTQYF.

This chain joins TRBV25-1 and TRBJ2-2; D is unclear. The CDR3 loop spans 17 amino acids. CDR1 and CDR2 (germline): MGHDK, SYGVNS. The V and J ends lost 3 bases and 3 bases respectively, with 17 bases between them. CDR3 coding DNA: TGTGCCAGCAGTGACTCCCCCGGCTGGGAATACACCGGGGAGCTGTTTTTT. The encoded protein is CASSDSPGWEYTGELFF.

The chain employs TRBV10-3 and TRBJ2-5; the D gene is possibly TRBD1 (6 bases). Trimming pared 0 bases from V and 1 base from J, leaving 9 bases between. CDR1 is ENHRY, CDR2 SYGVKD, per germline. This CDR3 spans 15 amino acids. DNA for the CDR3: TGTGCCATCAGTGAGTCGTACAGGGTCCAAGAGACCCAGTACTTC. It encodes CAISESYRVQETQYF.

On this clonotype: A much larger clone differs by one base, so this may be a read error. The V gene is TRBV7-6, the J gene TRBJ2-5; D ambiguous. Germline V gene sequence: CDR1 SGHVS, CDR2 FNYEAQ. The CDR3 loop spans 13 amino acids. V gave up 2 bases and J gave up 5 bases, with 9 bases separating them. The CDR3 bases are TGTGCCAGCAGCTTAAAAGGCGTTGAGACCCAGTACTTC. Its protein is CASSLKGVETQYF.

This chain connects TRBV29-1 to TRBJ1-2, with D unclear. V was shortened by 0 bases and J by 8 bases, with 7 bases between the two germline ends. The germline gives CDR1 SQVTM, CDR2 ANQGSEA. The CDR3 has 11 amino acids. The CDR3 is CSVEERKGYTF. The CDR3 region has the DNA TGCAGCGTTGAAGAAAGGAAGGGCTACACCTTC.

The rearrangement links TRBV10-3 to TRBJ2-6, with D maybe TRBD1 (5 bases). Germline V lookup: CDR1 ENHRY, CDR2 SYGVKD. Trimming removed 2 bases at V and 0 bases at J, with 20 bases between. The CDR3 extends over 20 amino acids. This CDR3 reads CAISETLQAPISSGANVLTF. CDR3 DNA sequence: TGTGCCATCAGTGAGACTTTACAGGCCCCGATCTCCTCTGGGGCCAACGTCCTGACTTTC.